This TCR beta chain appears in the sequencing data of a study of T cells in Graves' hyperthyroidism and ophthalmopathy (dated by TCRdb to about 2019). Regarding the research as a whole: Peripheral blood samples were taken at the time of initial diagnosis, prior to any treatment. A discovery cohort of about 95 patients, 43 with Graves' ophthalmopathy and over 55 with stable Graves' hyperthyroidism, was used to find distinguishing TCR V-J signatures. Whether ophthalmopathy could be predicted prospectively was tested in an independent validation cohort made up of about 20 hyperthyroidism patients plus 17 patients who later progressed to ophthalmopathy. The paper reports TCR Vbeta CDR3 sequencing of approximately 140 peripheral blood samples: fewer than 50 ophthalmopathy, under 80 hyperthyroidism and around 17 progressor patients. In addition, the study compared T-cell repertoires in thyroid tissue and in blood from roughly six Graves' hyperthyroidism patients. The 95 to 100 discovery patients were randomly divided into training and test sets at a 7:3 ratio. After sampling, hyperthyroidism patients received methimazole starting at 30 mg daily, and ophthalmopathy patients received high-dose intravenous methylprednisolone.

This clonotype was seen repeatedly, ten times or more. Its antigen is not yet known. No much larger clone is present one base from it, and per-base qualities are unavailable. The TCR beta CDR3 regions were amplified from the RNA transcripts. For the first round of RT-PCR on the TCR CDR3, the HTBI primer set was used together with the Qiagen OneStep RT-PCR kit. Libraries were constructed in a second round of multiplex PCR, after which size selection and purification were carried out. Sequencing of the libraries was done on an Illumina HiSeq2000 using paired-end 100 bp reads. The authors' pipeline ran thus. SOAPnuke was used to process the raw data, with reads discarded if the reads contained adapters or uncalled bases, had a mean Phred below 15, or lacked an exact constant-primer or identifier match. COPE v1.2.5 was used to merge high-quality paired reads, and clonotypes were defined as unique nucleotide sequences. Clonotypes were aligned to IMGT TRBV, TRBD and TRBJ reference segments using MiTCR v1.1. The analysis was restricted to V-J combinations with a frequency above 0.0001, which together covered about 99% of the repertoires. A TCS score was defined as the ratio between F50 (clonal expansion) and ExV (chaos), using BLOSUM62-based TCRdist between CDR3 peptides within each V-J. Welch's t-statistics and random forest reduced 450 to 600 V-J features to 10 to 15, which were used in a naive Bayes classifier (R e1071). TCRdb trimmed public reads at Q25 via fastp, called clones via MiXCR and kept in-frame beta chains. Each CDR3 protein gets just one entry, which takes the most common genes and DNA from the rows behind it. TCRdb, not the original authors, processed these V and J calls. The sample profile shows hundreds of thousands of distinct CDR3 sequences; around 20% of them were found once. 16% of the sample goes to the ten largest clones.

The paper as a whole reports these results and caveats: A model built on a 13 V-J signature distinguished ophthalmopathy from stable hyperthyroidism, reaching around 88% sensitivity and 81.08% specificity in cross-validation and 80%/75% in testing. In validation, the model predicted progression to ophthalmopathy a median of around 6.5 months before onset, with approximately 70% sensitivity and roughly 73% specificity. Most expanded thyroid clonotypes (frequency above 0.001) were also found in blood, which suggests that blood repertoires may mirror thyroid immune responses. No statistical method was used to set the sample size in advance, and investigators knew the group allocation.

The germline V gene encodes CDR1 SNHLY and CDR2 FYNNEI. V is clipped by 3 bases and J by 1 base, and the sequence between their germline boundaries is 14 bases long. The CDR3, cysteine through phenylalanine, is 16 amino acids long. Only CDR3 DNA is held: 48 bases, read in frame from base 1. The hyperthyroidism patients were between 18 and 65 years old and newly diagnosed, with a disease duration of less than 2 months. Any patient with an uncontrolled infection, another autoimmune disease, pregnancy or lactation was excluded. Diagnoses were based on clinical symptoms, serum thyroxine and TRAb, thyroid ultrasound and orbital computed tomography. Blood from progressor patients was drawn when they were first diagnosed with hyperthyroidism, before any ophthalmopathy symptoms appeared. PBMCs were separated from roughly 10 ml of fresh peripheral blood using Ficoll-Paque density gradient centrifugation. Patients classed as progressors first received a Graves' hyperthyroidism diagnosis and then went on to develop ophthalmopathy during follow-up. Trizol reagent was used to extract total RNA, and RNA quality was then checked on an Agilent 2100 Bioanalyzer.

The source material was blood. Recombination connected TRBV2 to TRBJ2-3; a weak D assignment points to TRBD1 (6 bases agree). The source of this sequence is a woman in her fifties or sixties with Graves' hyperthyroidism that later progressed to Graves' ophthalmopathy. The DNA sequence is given as TGTGCCAGCAGTGACGTCCTGGCAGGGGGCACAGATACGCAGTATTTT. It specifies CASSDVLAGGTDTQYF.